Each of the 19 T cell receptor beta chains below was sequenced from the same sample in a study of cytomegalovirus exposure and HLA in healthy donors. The PCR had 60 Vbeta and 13 Jbeta primers. Data came from immunoSEQ multiplex PCR; TCRdb stores just in-frame clones and leaves some out. This table holds tens of thousands of clones, approximately 78% found once. Sequenced input: PBMCs. The receptor set was obtained from a woman between 25 and 40 years old in good health and CMV-seronegative.

The V and J genes are TRBV5-6 and TRBJ1-5; D perhaps matches TRBD1 (6 bases). Germline V gene sequence: CDR1 SGHDT, CDR2 YYEEEE. The CDR3 contains 16 residues. Trimming pared 1 base from V and 0 bases from J, leaving 11 bases between. The CDR3 sequence is CASSLLQGTSNQPQHF. The DNA of the CDR3 is TGTGCCAGCAGCTTGCTGCAGGGGACTAGCAATCAGCCCCAGCATTTT. The whole variable domain, remainder taken from reference TRBV5-6 and TRBJ1-5, is DAGVTQSPTHLIKTRGQQVTLRCSPKSGHDTVSWYQQALGQGPQFIFQYYEEEERQRGNFPDRFSGHQFPNYSSELNVNALLLGDSALYLCASSLLQGTSNQPQHFGDGTRLSIL.

The rearrangement uses TRBV4-1 and TRBJ1-2; a possible D gene is TRBD1 (6 bases). Per germline, CDR1 MGHRA and CDR2 YSYEKL. V lost 4 bases and J 4 bases, leaving 16 bases between the germline ends. This CDR3 has 15 amino acids. This chain's CDR3 is CASSLHVGGGYGYTF. CDR3 nucleotides: TGCGCCAGCAGCCTGCACGTGGGAGGGGGCTATGGCTACACCTTC.

The rearrangement links TRBV6-5 to TRBJ1-2; maybe TRBD1 (5 bases). CDR1 is MNHEY and CDR2 is SVGAGI in the germline V gene. The CDR3 loop spans 14 amino acids. The ends were cut back, 2 bases at V and 5 bases at J, with 12 bases in the middle. CDR3 loop: CASSYGYRMYGYTF. CDR3 in DNA: TGTGCCAGCAGTTACGGGTACAGGATGTATGGCTACACCTTC.

V usage is TRBV30 and J usage is TRBJ2-3; D gene ambiguous. The V and J ends lost 3 bases and 3 bases respectively, with 4 bases between them. This CDR3 is 11 amino acids long. Germline CDR1 reads GTSNPN; CDR2 reads SVGIG (reference sequence). The CDR3 DNA is TGTGCCTGGAGGGCTACAGATACGCAGTATTTT. It codes for CAWRATDTQYF. The full variable domain, its missing parts supplied by reference TRBV30 and TRBJ2-3, is SQTIHQWPATLVQPVGSPLSLECTVEGTSNPNLYWYRQAAGRGLQLLFYSVGIGQISSEVPQNLSASRPQDRQFILSSKKLLLSDSGFYLCAWRATDTQYFGPGTRLTVL.

The chain links TRBV6-5 to TRBJ2-7; possibly TRBD1 for D (7 bases). The CDR3 is made up of 16 amino acids. Germline values: CDR1 MNHEY, CDR2 SVGAGI. Deletions cut 4 bases from V and 1 base from J, with 17 bases between. The CDR3 spells CASSSSSAGGSYEQYF. The CDR3 region has the DNA TGTGCCAGCAGTTCTAGTTCGGCAGGGGGGTCCTACGAGCAGTACTTC.

The chain joins TRBV15 to TRBJ2-5, with D possibly being TRBD2 (6 bases). The V gene's germline CDR1 is LNHNV and CDR2 YYDKDF (reference sequence). The ends were cut back, 4 bases at V and 5 bases at J, with 14 bases in the middle. The CDR3 is 14 residues long. The CDR3 DNA is TGTGCCACCAGCATTCGCGGGGTTCGGGAGACCCAGTACTTC. This translates into CATSIRGVRETQYF. Full variable domain (rest looked up from reference TRBV15 and TRBJ2-5): DAMVIQNPRYQVTQFGKPVTLSCSQTLNHNVMYWYQQKSSQAPKLLFHYYDKDFNNEADTPDNFQSRRPNTSFCFLDIRSPGLGDTAMYLCATSIRGVRETQYFGPGTRLLVL.

This clone was detected a few times. The chain recombines TRBV7-2 with TRBJ2-5; 10 nucleotides align to TRBD2. The V segment lost 5 bases and the J segment 3 bases; nucleotides outside the gene matches: 6. Germline V lookup: CDR1 SGHTA, CDR2 FQGNSA. There are 15 residues in the CDR3. The CDR3 sequence: CASSTTGTSEETQYF. Here the CDR3 DNA reads TGTGCCAGCAGCACAACCGGGACTAGCGAAGAGACCCAGTACTTC.

The chain joins TRBV2 to TRBJ1-2; D possibly corresponds to TRBD1 (6 bases). V shed 7 bases and J shed 5 bases, with 17 bases lying between them. Germline V gives CDR1 SNHLY, CDR2 FYNNEI. The CDR3 totals 14 residues. Written as DNA, the CDR3 is TGTGCCAGCAACTCCCAGGGGCATCAATATGGCTACACCTTC. Translated, it gives CASNSQGHQYGYTF. The full variable domain, rest sourced from reference TRBV2 and TRBJ1-2, is EPEVTQTPSHQVTQMGQEVILRCVPISNHLYFYWYRQILGQKVEFLVSFYNNEISEKSEIFDDQFSVERPDGSNFTLKIRSTKLEDSAMYFCASNSQGHQYGYTFGSGTRLTVV.

The V and J genes are TRBV19 and TRBJ1-1; D not certain. Trimming removed 6 bases at V and 3 bases at J, with 14 bases between. The germline V gene encodes CDR1 LNHDA and CDR2 SQIVND (reference sequence). This CDR3 spans 14 amino acids. The DNA for the CDR3 is TGTGCCAGTAGCCCCAACGTTGGAGACACTGAAGCTTTCTTT. Translation gives CASSPNVGDTEAFF.

The chain links TRBV6-7 to TRBJ2-7; perhaps TRBD2 as D (6 bases). TRBV6-7 is an ORF, and what it does is uncertain. Trimming stripped 9 bases from V and 0 bases from J, with 9 bases between. The CDR3 is made up of 12 amino acids. In DNA, the CDR3 is TGTGCCAGGGGGACTTGCTCCTACGAGCAGTACTTC. Amino acid sequence: CARGTCSYEQYF.

This clone turned up a few times. The chain couples TRBV11-2 to TRBJ2-2; 8 bases align to TRBD1. The V gene's germline CDR1 is SGHAT and CDR2 FQNNGV. The CDR3 covers 17 residues. The V gene end was trimmed by 5 bases and the J gene end by 6 bases; junction bases not matched to a gene: 14. The CDR3 DNA sequence: TGTGCCAGCAGCCTAGCCGGTAACCAGGGGGCGCCCGGGGAGCTGTTTTTT. This encodes CASSLAGNQGAPGELFF.

V usage is TRBV5-1 and J usage is TRBJ2-7; 8 bases map to TRBD2. The germline CDR1 and CDR2 sequences are SGHRS and YFSETQ. The ends lost 2 bases at V and 3 bases at J; junction bases unmatched: 1. The CDR3 spans 13 residues. In DNA form, the CDR3 reads TGCGCCAGCAGCTTTACTAGCGGCTACGAGCAGTACTTC. Translating gives CASSFTSGYEQYF.

The chain recombines TRBV2 with TRBJ2-3; TRBD2 might be the D (5 bases). From germline, CDR1 is SNHLY and CDR2 FYNNEI. The V gene lost 3 bases and the J gene lost 0 bases, with 13 bases spanning the gap. This CDR3 has 16 residues. CDR3 nucleotides: TGTGCCAGCAGTGAGGTCGAGGGCTGGAGCACAGATACGCAGTATTTT. This encodes CASSEVEGWSTDTQYF.

The chain is built from TRBV2 and TRBJ2-7; D is unclear. The CDR3 totals 14 residues. Germline V lookup: CDR1 SNHLY, CDR2 FYNNEI. V dropped 10 bases and J dropped 2 bases, with 18 bases sitting between them. DNA for the CDR3: TGTGCCACCACCTCAACTTTAGCAACCTACGAGCAGTACTTC. Translation: CATTSTLATYEQYF. The full variable domain, rest sourced from reference TRBV2 and TRBJ2-7, is EPEVTQTPSHQVTQMGQEVILRCVPISNHLYFYWYRQILGQKVEFLVSFYNNEISEKSEIFDDQFSVERPDGSNFTLKIRSTKLEDSAMYFCATTSTLATYEQYFGPGTRLTVT.

The V gene is TRBV2, the J gene TRBJ1-4, with unresolved D. V dropped 8 bases and J dropped 7 bases, with 14 bases sitting between them. The CDR3 loop spans 13 amino acids. Germline V gene data show CDR1 as SNHLY and CDR2 as FYNNEI. CDR3 sequence reads: CASERESGEKLFF. The CDR3, as DNA: TGTGCCAGCGAGCGGGAAAGTGGTGAAAAACTGTTTTTT.

This chain links TRBV25-1 with TRBJ1-1; D perhaps matches TRBD1 (5 bases). CDR3 length: 13 residues. Trimming took 2 bases from V and 1 from J, leaving 5 bases between them. Germline V gives CDR1 MGHDK, CDR2 SYGVNS. The CDR3 DNA sequence: TGTGCCAGCAGTGAACAGGGGAACACTGAAGCTTTCTTT. This codes for CASSEQGNTEAFF.

This chain links TRBV29-1 with TRBJ1-5, with 7 nucleotides matching TRBD1. Germline CDR1 SQVTM, CDR2 ANQGSEA. The trim removed 6 bases at V and 4 bases at J, leaving 12 bases unmatched. The CDR3 is made up of 15 amino acids. The CDR3 bases are TGCAGCGTCATGACAGGGATTAGTGGTAATCAGCCCCAGCATTTT. The encoded protein is CSVMTGISGNQPQHF.

This rearrangement joins TRBV7-9 to TRBJ2-1; maybe TRBD2 (5 bases). Germline lookup yields CDR1 SEHNR and CDR2 FQNEAQ (reference sequence). V lost 1 base and J 4 bases, leaving 11 bases between the germline ends. This CDR3 has 15 residues. The CDR3 spells CASSLGIGLYNEQFF. The DNA for the CDR3 is TGTGCCAGCAGCTTAGGTATCGGACTGTACAATGAGCAGTTCTTC.

The chain combines TRBV29-1 with TRBJ2-5; 10 bases map to TRBD2. Looked up from germline, CDR1 is SQVTM and CDR2 is ANQGSEA. This CDR3 has 13 amino acids. Trimming at V came to 4 bases and at J to 4 bases, leaving 3 bases not matched to a gene. The CDR3 sequence is CSVASGGRETQYF. CDR3 in DNA: TGCAGCGTTGCTAGCGGGGGACGAGAGACCCAGTACTTC. The complete variable domain, with remaining parts taken from reference TRBV29-1 and TRBJ2-5, reads SAVISQKPSRDICQRGTSLTIQCQVDSQVTMMFWYRQQPGQSLTLIATANQGSEATYESGFVIDKFPISRPNLTFSTLTVSNMSPEDSSIYLCSVASGGRETQYFGPGTRLLVL.